This T cell receptor (beta chain) was obtained from a study of blood T cells in healthy people across ages. Study details: Capture by template switching was about one barcoded beta molecule per two T cells. Study-wide results and limits: Across the age range, TCR beta diversity per million T cells fell in a roughly linear way. Strongly correlated with naive T cell percentage was TCR beta diversity.

The V and J ends lost 1 base and 10 bases respectively, with 14 bases between them. This CDR3 comprises 14 residues. The germline V gene encodes CDR1 SGHDN and CDR2 FVKESK. Extracted total RNA amounted to at least 5 micrograms for each sample. Sample-barcoded 5' priming and a J-beta primer mix drove a second PCR of roughly 6 to 12 cycles. Each CDR3 protein is one row after TCRdb ran MiXCR on the 5' RACE reads. Here the sample spans around 1.5 million distinct CDR3 sequences, approximately 40% being singletons. As for this clonotype: The antigen is not known.

The sample consisted of blood. This chain joins TRBV14 and TRBJ2-1, with unresolved D. The sequence was collected from a woman between 18 and 29 years old in good health. This chain's CDR3 is CASSQVGLGYEQFF. CDR3 nucleotides: TGTGCCAGCAGCCAAGTGGGGTTAGGCTACGAGCAGTTCTTC.